The present T cell receptor beta chain was sequenced within a study of blood T cell repertoires in COVID-19. In the source study's methods: By means of reference gene primer amplification, nucleated cell counts were estimated. Assay: immunoSEQ multiplex PCR; the TCRdb copy retains only in-frame clones and omits some. V, J and clone size derive from that table, while D and trimming were established from the DNA sequence. The sample consists of about 180,000 clones, approximately 90% of them appearing once. The V and J ends lost 0 bases and 4 bases, in that order; junction bases with no gene match: 0. The CDR3 contains 14 residues. Germline loops: CDR1 SGHNT, CDR2 YYREEE (reference sequence).

The sequence was collected from a woman in her twenties or thirties with active or convalescent COVID-19. Sequenced: peripheral blood. The chain employs TRBV5-4 and TRBJ2-1, with 8 bases that match TRBD1. The CDR3 here is CASSLGQGYNEQFF. The CDR3 DNA reads as TGTGCCAGCAGCTTGGGACAGGGGTACAATGAGCAGTTCTTC.